The 3 T cell receptor beta chains below were found in one sample sequenced in a study of shared clonotypes between healthy human individuals. The repertoire was sequenced with immunoSEQ multiplex PCR; TCRdb's copy has only in-frame clones and lacks some. Here the sample spans about 2.4 million clones, roughly 93% being singletons. Sequencing was performed on naive CD4+ T cells from PBMCs. Subset defined: CD45RA+ positively selected. All receptors derive from a young man in good health. Some clones in this sample may be carry-over from other donors' samples.

V usage is TRBV2 and J usage is TRBJ2-1; 9 bases are shared with TRBD2. The CDR3 has 17 residues. CDR1 is SNHLY, CDR2 FYNNEI, per germline. The J segment lost 1 base and the V segment lost 2 bases, leaving 6 bases of the junction unmatched. CDR3 region: CASSEMRAGGSYNEQFF. The CDR3 DNA sequence: TGTGCCAGCAGTGAAATGAGGGCGGGAGGGTCCTACAATGAGCAGTTCTTC.

V gene TRBV4-2 combines with J gene TRBJ2-1, with D possibly matching TRBD1 (6 bases). Germline CDR1 LGHNA, CDR2 YNFKEQ. The CDR3 loop spans 16 amino acids. V dropped 1 base and J dropped 6 bases, with 16 bases sitting between them. Written as DNA, the CDR3 is TGTGCCAGCAGCCAAGCGGAGCGGAGAGGGGGCAATGAGCAGTTCTTC. It yields the protein CASSQAERRGGNEQFF.

The gene calls are TRBV9 and TRBJ2-2, with 9 bases lining up with TRBD1. This CDR3 is built from 15 residues. Germline assignment: CDR1 SGDLS and CDR2 YYNGEE. V was pared by 0 bases and J by 7 bases, with 4 bases of the junction left unmatched. The CDR3 loop reads CASSVVDRGDGELFF. The DNA for the CDR3 is TGTGCCAGCAGCGTAGTGGACAGGGGCGACGGGGAGCTGTTTTTT.